The subject of this entry is one T cell receptor beta chain. In the authors' methods: Reference gene primer amplification gave estimated nucleated cell counts. Sequencing used immunoSEQ multiplex PCR; TCRdb keeps in-frame clones, though not all of them. That table supplies the V and J calls and clone size; D and trimming were determined from the DNA. The repertoire holds some 150,000 clones, with 87% as singletons. The data stem from a study of blood T cell repertoires in COVID-19. Study-wide context: The United States, Italy and Spain supplied acute and convalescent COVID-19 samples. The analysed material was cDNA or gDNA that came from T cells, B-cell-depleted T cells, or PBMCs.

This clonotype was obtained from a man aged 50 to 60 who had recovered from COVID-19. Sequencing used peripheral blood.

The CDR3 nucleotides are TGTGCCAGCAGCTTAGTTGGGGGGGTCGGCACCGGGGAGCTGTTTTTT. Residues: CASSLVGGVGTGELFF. The genes are TRBV7-8 and TRBJ2-2; TRBD2 agrees at 7 bases. Germline V CDR1 and CDR2: SGHVS, FQNEAQ. After removal of 1 base from V and 4 bases from J, the junction contained 6 bases not matched to a gene. The CDR3 loop spans 16 amino acids.